This TCR beta chain was found in a study of cytomegalovirus exposure and HLA in healthy donors. The PCR made use of 60 Vbeta and 13 Jbeta primers. Some clones are missing from TCRdb's copy, which holds only in-frame ones; the method was immunoSEQ multiplex PCR. The repertoire holds some 190,000 clones, with 65% to 90% as singletons. Only one count was recorded for this clone. The receptor was derived from a woman aged 25-40 years in good health and CMV-seronegative. The sequenced material came from PBMCs.

Here the CDR3 DNA reads TGTGCCAGCAGCTTAGGAGGACAGGGGGAGAACTATGGCTACACCTTC. Its protein is CASSLGGQGENYGYTF. The V and J genes are TRBV7-9 and TRBJ1-2, with 10 bases that match TRBD1. V gave up 1 base and J gave up 2 bases; unmatched junction bases: 4. Germline lookup yields CDR1 SEHNR and CDR2 FQNEAQ (reference sequence). The CDR3 is 16 amino acids.